This T cell receptor beta chain was sequenced in a study of control samples from healthy donors and cancer patients. Sequenced by immunoSEQ multiplex PCR; TCRdb stores in-frame clones only, minus some. The repertoire shows about 210,000 clones; the top ten hold more than 2%. This sequence originates from a woman aged 25 to 45 in good health. The sequenced sample was blood.

DNA of the CDR3: TGTGCCAGCAGTTTACTACCGGGACAGGGTAATGGCTACACCTTC. Translated: CASSLLPGQGNGYTF. The rearrangement links TRBV28 to TRBJ1-2, with 9 nucleotides matching TRBD1. CDR3 length equals 15 residues. The germline V gene encodes CDR1 MDHEN and CDR2 SYDVKM. The V segment lost 2 bases and the J segment 6 bases; nucleotides outside the gene matches: 7.